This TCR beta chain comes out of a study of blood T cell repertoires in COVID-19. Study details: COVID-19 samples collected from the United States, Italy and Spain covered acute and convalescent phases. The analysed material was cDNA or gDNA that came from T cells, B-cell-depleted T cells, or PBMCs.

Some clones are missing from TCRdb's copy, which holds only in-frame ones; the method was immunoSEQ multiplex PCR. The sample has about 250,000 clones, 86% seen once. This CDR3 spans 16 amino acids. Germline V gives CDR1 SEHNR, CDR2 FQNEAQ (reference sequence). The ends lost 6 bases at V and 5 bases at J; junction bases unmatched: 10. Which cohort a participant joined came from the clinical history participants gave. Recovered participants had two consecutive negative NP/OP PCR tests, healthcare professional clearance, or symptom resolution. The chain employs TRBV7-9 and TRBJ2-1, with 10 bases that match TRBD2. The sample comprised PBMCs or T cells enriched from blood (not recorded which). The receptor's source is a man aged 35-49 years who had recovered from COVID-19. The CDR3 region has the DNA TGTGCCAGCAGATCCATAGCGGGGGGCGAAAACAATGAGCAGTTCTTC. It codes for CASRSIAGGENNEQFF.